The source of this T cell receptor (beta chain) is a study of control samples from healthy donors and cancer patients. Profiling relied on immunoSEQ multiplex PCR, and the TCRdb table lists in-frame clones only, not all of them. This table holds over 150,000 clones, more than 90% found once. This clone has just one count. The CDR3 is made up of 17 amino acids. Germline-derived CDR1 and CDR2 are SNHLY and FYNNEI. Unmatched junction bases numbered 14, after V lost 10 bases and J lost 4 bases. Sequenced sample: blood. The sequence came from a man aged 25-45 years in good health. The chain couples TRBV2 to TRBJ2-6, with 9 positions matching TRBD1. Written as DNA, the CDR3 is TGTGCCACGACCGGGACAGGGAGCCCTAAAGGGGCCAACGTCCTGACTTTC. The encoded protein is CATTGTGSPKGANVLTF. The variable domain in full, completed from reference TRBV2 and TRBJ2-6, reads EPEVTQTPSHQVTQMGQEVILRCVPISNHLYFYWYRQILGQKVEFLVSFYNNEISEKSEIFDDQFSVERPDGSNFTLKIRSTKLEDSAMYFCATTGTGSPKGANVLTFGAGSRLTVL.